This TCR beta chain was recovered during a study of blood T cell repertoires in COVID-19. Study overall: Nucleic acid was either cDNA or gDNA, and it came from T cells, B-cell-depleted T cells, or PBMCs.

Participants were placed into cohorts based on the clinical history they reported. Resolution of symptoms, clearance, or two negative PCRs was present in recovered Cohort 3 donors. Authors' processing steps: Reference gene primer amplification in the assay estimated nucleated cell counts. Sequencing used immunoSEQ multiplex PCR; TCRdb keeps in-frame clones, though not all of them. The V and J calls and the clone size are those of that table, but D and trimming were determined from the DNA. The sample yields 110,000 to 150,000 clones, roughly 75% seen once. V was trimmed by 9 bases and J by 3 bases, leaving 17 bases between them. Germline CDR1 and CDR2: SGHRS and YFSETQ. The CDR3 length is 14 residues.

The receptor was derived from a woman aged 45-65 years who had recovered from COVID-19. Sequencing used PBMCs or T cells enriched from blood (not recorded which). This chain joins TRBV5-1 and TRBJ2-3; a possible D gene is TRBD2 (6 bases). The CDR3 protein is CATRPGVSTDTQYF. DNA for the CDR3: TGCGCCACACGGCCGGGGGTTTCTACAGATACGCAGTATTTT.